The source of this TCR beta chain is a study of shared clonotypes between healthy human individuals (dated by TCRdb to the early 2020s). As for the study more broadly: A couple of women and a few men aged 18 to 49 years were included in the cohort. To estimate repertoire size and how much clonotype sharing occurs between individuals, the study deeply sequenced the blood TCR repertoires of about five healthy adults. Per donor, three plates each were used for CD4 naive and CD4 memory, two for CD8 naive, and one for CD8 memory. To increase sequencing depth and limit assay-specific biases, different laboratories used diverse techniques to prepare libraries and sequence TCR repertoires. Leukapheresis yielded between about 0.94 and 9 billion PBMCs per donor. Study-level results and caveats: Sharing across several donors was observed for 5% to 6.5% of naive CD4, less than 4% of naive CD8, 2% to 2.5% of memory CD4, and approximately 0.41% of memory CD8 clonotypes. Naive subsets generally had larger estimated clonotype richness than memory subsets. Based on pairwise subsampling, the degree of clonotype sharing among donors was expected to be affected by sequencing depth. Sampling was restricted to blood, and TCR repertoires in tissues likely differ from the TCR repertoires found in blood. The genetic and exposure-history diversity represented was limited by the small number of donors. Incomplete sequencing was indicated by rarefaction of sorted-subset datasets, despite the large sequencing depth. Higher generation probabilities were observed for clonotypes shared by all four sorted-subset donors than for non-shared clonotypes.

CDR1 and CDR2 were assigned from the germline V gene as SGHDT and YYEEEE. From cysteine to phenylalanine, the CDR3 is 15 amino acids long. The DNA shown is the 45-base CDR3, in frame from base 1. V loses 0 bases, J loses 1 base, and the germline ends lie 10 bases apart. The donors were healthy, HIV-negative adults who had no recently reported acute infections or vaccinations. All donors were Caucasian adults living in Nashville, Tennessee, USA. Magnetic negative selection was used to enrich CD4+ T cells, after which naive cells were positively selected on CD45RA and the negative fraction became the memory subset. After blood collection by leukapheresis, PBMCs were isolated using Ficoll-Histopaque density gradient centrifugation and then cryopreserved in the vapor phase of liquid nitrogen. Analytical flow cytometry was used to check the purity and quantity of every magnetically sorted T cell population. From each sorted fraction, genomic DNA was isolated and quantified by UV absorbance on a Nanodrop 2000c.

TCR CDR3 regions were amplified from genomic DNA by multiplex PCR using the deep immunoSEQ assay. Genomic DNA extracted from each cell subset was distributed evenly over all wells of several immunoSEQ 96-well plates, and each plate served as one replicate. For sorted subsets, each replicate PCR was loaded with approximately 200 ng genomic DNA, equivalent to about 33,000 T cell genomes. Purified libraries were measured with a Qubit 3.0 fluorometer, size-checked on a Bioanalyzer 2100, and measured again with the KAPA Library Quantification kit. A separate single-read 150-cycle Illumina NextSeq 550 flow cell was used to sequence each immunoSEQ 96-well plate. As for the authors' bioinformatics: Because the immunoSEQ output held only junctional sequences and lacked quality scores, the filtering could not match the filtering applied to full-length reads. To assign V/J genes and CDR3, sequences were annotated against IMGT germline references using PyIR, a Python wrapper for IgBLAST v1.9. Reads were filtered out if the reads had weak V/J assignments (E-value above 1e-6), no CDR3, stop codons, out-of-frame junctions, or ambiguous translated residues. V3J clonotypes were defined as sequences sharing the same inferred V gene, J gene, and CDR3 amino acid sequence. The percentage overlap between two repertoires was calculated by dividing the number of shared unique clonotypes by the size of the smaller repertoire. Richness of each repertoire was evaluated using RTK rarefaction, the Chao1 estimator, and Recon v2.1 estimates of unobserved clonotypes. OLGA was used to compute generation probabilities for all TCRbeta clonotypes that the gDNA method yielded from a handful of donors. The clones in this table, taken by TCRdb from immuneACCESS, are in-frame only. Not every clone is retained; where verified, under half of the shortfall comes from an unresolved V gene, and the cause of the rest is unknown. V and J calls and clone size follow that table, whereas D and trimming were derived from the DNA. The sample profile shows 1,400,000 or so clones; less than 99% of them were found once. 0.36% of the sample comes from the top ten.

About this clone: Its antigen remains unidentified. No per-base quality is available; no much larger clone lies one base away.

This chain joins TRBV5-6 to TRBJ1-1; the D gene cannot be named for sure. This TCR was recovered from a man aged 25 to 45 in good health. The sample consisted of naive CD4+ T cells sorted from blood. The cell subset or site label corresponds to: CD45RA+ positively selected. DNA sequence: TGTGCCAGCAGCTTGGTAGGGTATCAGAACACTGAAGCTTTCTTT. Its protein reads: CASSLVGYQNTEAFF.